The clone carrying this T cell receptor (beta chain) has more than one count but fewer than ten. This sample was included in a study of T cells in Graves' hyperthyroidism and ophthalmopathy. What was amplified from RNA transcripts were TCR beta CDR3 regions. A set of HTBI primers served as the primers for a first-round RT-PCR of the TCR CDR3. TCRdb passed the multiplex PCR reads through MiXCR, listing each CDR3 protein once. The table shows a few hundred thousand distinct CDR3 sequences, with approximately 14% occurring only once. Germline loops: CDR1 SGHAT, CDR2 FQNNGV. The CDR3 sequence is 17 residues long. Trimming removed 0 bases at V and 2 bases at J, with 14 bases between.

The TCR sequence derives from a woman aged 30 to 39 with Graves' hyperthyroidism. The chain recombines TRBV11-2 with TRBJ2-1; D remains unclear. Sequenced input: blood. Here the CDR3 DNA reads TGTGCCAGCAGCTTAGATCTAGGCCTCTCTCCCTACAATGAGCAGTTCTTC. Amino acids: CASSLDLGLSPYNEQFF.